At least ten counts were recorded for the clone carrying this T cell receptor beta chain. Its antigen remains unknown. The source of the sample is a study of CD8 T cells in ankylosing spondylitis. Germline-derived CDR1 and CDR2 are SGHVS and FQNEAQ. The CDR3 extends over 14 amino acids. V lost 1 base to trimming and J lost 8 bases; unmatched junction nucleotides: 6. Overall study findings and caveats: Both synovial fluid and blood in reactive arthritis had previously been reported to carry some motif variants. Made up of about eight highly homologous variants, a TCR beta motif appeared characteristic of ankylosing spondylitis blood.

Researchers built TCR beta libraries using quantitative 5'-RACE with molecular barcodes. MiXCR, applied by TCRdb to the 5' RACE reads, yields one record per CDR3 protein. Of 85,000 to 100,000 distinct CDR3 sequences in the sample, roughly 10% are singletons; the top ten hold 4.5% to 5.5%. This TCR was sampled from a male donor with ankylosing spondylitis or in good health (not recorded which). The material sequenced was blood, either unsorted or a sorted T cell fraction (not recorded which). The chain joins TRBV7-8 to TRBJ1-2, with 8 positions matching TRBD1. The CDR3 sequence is CASSLGTGRTGYTF. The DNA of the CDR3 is TGTGCCAGCAGCTTAGGGACAGGGCGTACCGGCTACACCTTC.